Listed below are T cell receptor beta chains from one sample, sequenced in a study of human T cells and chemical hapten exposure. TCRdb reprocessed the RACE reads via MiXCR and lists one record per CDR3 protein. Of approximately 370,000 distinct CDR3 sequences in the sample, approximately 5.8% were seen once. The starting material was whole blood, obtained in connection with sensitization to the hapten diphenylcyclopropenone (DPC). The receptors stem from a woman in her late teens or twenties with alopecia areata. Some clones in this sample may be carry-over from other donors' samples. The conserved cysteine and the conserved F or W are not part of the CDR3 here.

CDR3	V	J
ATSRVRAGWGTDTQY	TRBV15	TRBJ2-3
ATSTLRGEQF	TRBV15	TRBJ2-1
ASSLMYQNNQPQH	TRBV27	TRBJ1-5
ASSFGQGAETQY	TRBV12-3/TRBV12-4	TRBJ2-5
ASSEAQGIGQPQH	TRBV6-1	TRBJ1-5
ASSYSRAANQPQH	TRBV6-5	TRBJ1-5
ASSLYRGNNQPQH	TRBV7-2	TRBJ1-5
ASSKPPGGTNEKLF	TRBV7-9	TRBJ1-4
ASSPSLNIQY	TRBV7-2	TRBJ2-4
ASSWAGEEGGELF	TRBV27	TRBJ2-2
ASGRQGMVGANEKLF	TRBV28	TRBJ1-4
ASSQGRGARNEQF	TRBV4-3	TRBJ2-1
ASSLEGLAASDEQF	TRBV27	TRBJ2-1
ASSHLTSGEETQY	TRBV4-1	TRBJ2-5